The clone carrying this T cell receptor beta chain was observed a handful of times. TCRdb independently ran MiXCR on the reads; one entry per CDR3 protein. The table records more than 85,000 distinct CDR3 sequences, about 15% of them present only once. The sample is drawn from a study of T cell repertoires in cytomegalovirus infection. Deletions cut 0 bases from V and 0 bases from J, with 6 bases between. This CDR3 region has 15 residues. Per the germline V gene, CDR1 is SGHTA and CDR2 is FQGTGA. The chain employs TRBV7-3 and TRBJ2-1, with TRBD2 as a possible D gene (6 bases). The sample was PBMCs. The TCR sequence derives from a human donor in good health (CMV status not recorded). Some clones in this sample may be carry-over from other donors' samples. DNA of the CDR3: TGTGCCAGCAGCTTAACCGGGGGCTCCTACAATGAGCAGTTCTTC. Translated, it gives CASSLTGGSYNEQFF.